Presented here are 7 T cell receptor beta chains from one specimen sequenced in a study of stem cell transplantation in POMP-related autoinflammatory disease. The repertoire was sequenced with immunoSEQ multiplex PCR; TCRdb's copy has only in-frame clones and lacks some. The sample has approximately 65,000 clones; roughly 93% are singletons. The sample consisted of CD4+ T cells from PBMCs, taken after stem cell transplantation. These receptors were taken from a human patient with POMP-related autoinflammation and immune dysregulation (PRAID). Some T cells may have come from the graft donor.

The CDR3 reads CASTLRSHSPLHF. The CDR3 coding sequence is TGTGCCAGCACCCTACGGTCCCATTCACCCCTCCACTTT. This chain joins TRBV6-1 and TRBJ1-6; D is unresolved. The CDR3 consists of 13 residues. V was pared by 7 bases and J by 8 bases, with 12 bases between. Per the germline V gene, CDR1 is MNHNS and CDR2 is SASEGT.

CDR3 region: CASSQWARDTRYQETQYF. The CDR3 DNA reads as TGTGCCAGCAGCCAATGGGCCCGGGACACCCGGTACCAAGAGACCCAGTACTTC. The chain employs TRBV3-1 (or the pseudogene TRBV3-2) and TRBJ2-5; tentatively, D is TRBD1 (6 bases). Germline V gene data show CDR1 as LGHDT and CDR2 as YNNKEL (reference sequence). The CDR3 sequence is 18 residues long. Between the trimmed V and J ends, which lost 2 bases and 0 bases, there was a span of 19 bases.

The rearrangement links TRBV2 to TRBJ2-6; possibly TRBD1 or TRBD2 for D (5 bases each). The CDR3 has 21 amino acids. CDR1 is SNHLY and CDR2 is FYNNEI in the germline V gene. V was clipped by 0 bases and J by 0 bases, with 21 bases between them. CDR3 region: CASSEALRWAVGDSGANVLTF. Written as DNA, the CDR3 is TGTGCCAGCAGTGAAGCGCTTAGGTGGGCGGTGGGGGACTCTGGGGCCAACGTCCTGACTTTC.

V gene TRBV2 combines with J gene TRBJ2-2, with D perhaps matching TRBD2 (5 bases). Germline V gene lookup returns CDR1 SNHLY and CDR2 FYNNEI. The ends were cut back, 0 bases at V and 8 bases at J, with 28 bases in the middle. The CDR3 loop spans 20 amino acids. The CDR3 DNA is TGTGCCAGCAGTGAAGCCGGCCCCCTAGCTTCCCGGTCCGACCTTGGGGAGCTGTTTTTT. Protein sequence: CASSEAGPLASRSDLGELFF.

The chain employs TRBV28 and TRBJ2-3; D call uncertain. V lost 5 bases, J lost 1 base, and 13 bases lay in between. The germline V gene encodes CDR1 MDHEN and CDR2 SYDVKM. The CDR3 has 15 residues. The CDR3 DNA is TGTGCCAGCAGTCCCTCCGCAAGGGGCACAGATACGCAGTATTTT. Protein: CASSPSARGTDTQYF.

The chain joins TRBV10-3 to TRBJ2-1; D call uncertain. This CDR3 region has 13 residues. Germline lookup yields CDR1 ENHRY and CDR2 SYGVKD. V lost 4 bases and J 12 bases, leaving 16 bases between the germline ends. The CDR3 DNA reads TGTGCCATCAGTGCCCCGGGCTGGCACACGCAGTTCTTC. This gives the protein CAISAPGWHTQFF.

The V and J genes are TRBV5-4 and TRBJ2-5; 7 positions match TRBD2. V was pared by 1 base and J by 3 bases, with 6 bases of the junction left unmatched. Per germline, CDR1 SGHNT and CDR2 YYREEE (reference sequence). CDR3 length equals 15 residues. DNA of the CDR3: TGTGCCAGCAGCTTGCGTAAGGCGGGGGAAGAGACCCAGTACTTC. Its translation: CASSLRKAGEETQYF.